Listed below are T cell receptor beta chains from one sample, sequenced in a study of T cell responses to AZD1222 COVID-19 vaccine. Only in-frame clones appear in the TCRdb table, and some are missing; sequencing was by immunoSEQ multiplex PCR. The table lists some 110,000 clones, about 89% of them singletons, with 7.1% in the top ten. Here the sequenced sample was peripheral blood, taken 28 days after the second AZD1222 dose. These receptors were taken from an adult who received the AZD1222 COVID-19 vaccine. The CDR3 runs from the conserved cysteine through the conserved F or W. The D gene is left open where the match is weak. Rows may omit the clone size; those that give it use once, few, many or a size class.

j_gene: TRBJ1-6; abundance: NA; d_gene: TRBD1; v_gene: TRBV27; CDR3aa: CASSLSRDSDGSPLHF; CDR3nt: TGTGCCAGCAGTTTATCAAGGGACAGCGACGGTTCACCCCTCCACTTT
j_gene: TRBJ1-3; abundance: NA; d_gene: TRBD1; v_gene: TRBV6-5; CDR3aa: CASSLQRGRGSGVDF; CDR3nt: TGTGCCAGCAGTCTTCAAAGGGGGCGCGGTAGCGGGGTGGATTTT
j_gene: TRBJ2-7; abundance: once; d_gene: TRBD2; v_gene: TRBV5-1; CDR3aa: CASSYSGGSYEQYF; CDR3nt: TGCGCCAGCAGCTATAGCGGGGGGTCCTACGAGCAGTACTTC
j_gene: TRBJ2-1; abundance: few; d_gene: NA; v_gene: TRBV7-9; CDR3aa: CASSLSRPGEGVGEQFF; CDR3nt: TGTGCCAGCAGCTTATCACGCCCAGGCGAGGGGGTCGGTGAGCAGTTCTTC
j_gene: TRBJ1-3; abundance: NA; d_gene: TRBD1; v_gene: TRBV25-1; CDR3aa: CASSPGTGSGNTIYF; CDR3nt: TGTGCCAGCTCCCCTGGGACAGGGTCTGGAAACACCATATATTTT
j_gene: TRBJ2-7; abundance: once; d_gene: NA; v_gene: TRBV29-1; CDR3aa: CSVRMAGVYEQYF; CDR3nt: TGCAGCGTTAGAATGGCAGGTGTATACGAGCAGTACTTC
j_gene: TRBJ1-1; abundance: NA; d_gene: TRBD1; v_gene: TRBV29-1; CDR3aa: CSGWTGNTEAFF; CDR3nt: TGCAGCGGCTGGACAGGGAACACTGAAGCTTTCTTT
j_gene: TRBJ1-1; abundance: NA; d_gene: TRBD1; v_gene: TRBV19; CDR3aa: CASSGQGVAEAFF; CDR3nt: TGTGCCAGTAGCGGACAGGGGGTCGCTGAAGCTTTCTTT
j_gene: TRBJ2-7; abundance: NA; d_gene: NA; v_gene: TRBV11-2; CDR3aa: CASSLVELEQYF; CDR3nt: TGTGCCAGCAGCTTAGTGGAACTCGAGCAGTACTTC
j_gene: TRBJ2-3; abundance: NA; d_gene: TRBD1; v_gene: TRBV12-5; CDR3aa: CASGLEVGQGFPSTDTQYF; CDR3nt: TGTGCTAGTGGTTTGGAAGTGGGACAGGGGTTCCCTAGCACAGATACGCAGTATTTT
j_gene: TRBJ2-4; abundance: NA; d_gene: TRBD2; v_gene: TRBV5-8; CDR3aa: CASISWEGLAKNIQYF; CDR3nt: TGTGCCAGCATATCTTGGGAGGGTTTAGCCAAAAACATTCAGTACTTC
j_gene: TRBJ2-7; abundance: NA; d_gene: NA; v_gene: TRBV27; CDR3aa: CASSRLPAEEQYF; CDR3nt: TGTGCCAGCAGTCGCCTCCCGGCCGAGGAGCAGTACTTC
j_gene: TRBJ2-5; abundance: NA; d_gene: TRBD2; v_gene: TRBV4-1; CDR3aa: CASSQEGTSGEETQYF; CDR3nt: TGCGCCAGCAGCCAAGAAGGGACTAGCGGAGAAGAGACCCAGTACTTC
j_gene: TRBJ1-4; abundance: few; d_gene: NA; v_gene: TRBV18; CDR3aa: CASSRAGHMSEKLFF; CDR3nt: TGTGCCAGCTCACGGGCGGGCCATATGAGTGAAAAACTGTTTTTT
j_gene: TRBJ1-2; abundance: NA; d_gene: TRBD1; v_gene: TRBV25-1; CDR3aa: CASKPGQNYGYTF; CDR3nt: TGTGCCAGCAAGCCGGGACAGAACTATGGCTACACCTTC
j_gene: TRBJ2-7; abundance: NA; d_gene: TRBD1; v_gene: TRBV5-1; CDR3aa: CASSPRTGASSYEQYF; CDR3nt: TGCGCCAGCAGCCCTCGGACAGGGGCGAGCTCCTACGAGCAGTACTTC
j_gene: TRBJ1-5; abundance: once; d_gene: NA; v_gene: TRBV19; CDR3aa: CASSIGSDSNQPQHF; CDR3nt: TGTGCCAGTAGTATAGGTTCGGATAGCAATCAGCCCCAGCATTTT
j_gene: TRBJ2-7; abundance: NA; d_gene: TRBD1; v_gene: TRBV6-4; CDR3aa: CARLTPGQGASYEQYF; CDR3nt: TGTGCCAGACTTACCCCGGGACAGGGGGCCTCCTACGAGCAGTACTTC
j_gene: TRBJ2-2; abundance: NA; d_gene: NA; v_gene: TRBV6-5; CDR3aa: CASSYRENTGELFF; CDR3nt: TGTGCCAGCAGTTACAGGGAGAACACCGGGGAGCTGTTTTTT
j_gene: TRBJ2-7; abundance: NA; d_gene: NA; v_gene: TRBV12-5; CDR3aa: CASGLGLTGRDEQYF; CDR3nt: TGTGCTAGTGGTTTGGGACTGACAGGCAGGGACGAGCAGTACTTC
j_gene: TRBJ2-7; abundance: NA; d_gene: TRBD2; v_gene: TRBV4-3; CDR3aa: CASSQDPRGSYEQYF; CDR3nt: TGCGCCAGCAGCCAAGACCCGCGGGGGTCCTACGAGCAGTACTTC
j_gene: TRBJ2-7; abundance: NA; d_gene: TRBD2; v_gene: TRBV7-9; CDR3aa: CASSFLAGNSYEQYF; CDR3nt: TGTGCCAGCAGCTTTCTAGCGGGGAACTCCTACGAGCAGTACTTC
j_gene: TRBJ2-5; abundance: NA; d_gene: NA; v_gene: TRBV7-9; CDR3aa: CASIITGLEGETQYF; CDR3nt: TGTGCCAGCATCATTACAGGGTTGGAAGGAGAGACCCAGTACTTC
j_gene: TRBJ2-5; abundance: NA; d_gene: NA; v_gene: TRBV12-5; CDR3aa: CASGFSSVEETQYF; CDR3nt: TGTGCTAGTGGTTTCTCTAGCGTTGAAGAGACCCAGTACTTC
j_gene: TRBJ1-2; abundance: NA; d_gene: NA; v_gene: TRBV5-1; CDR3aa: CASSLTGEGNYGYTF; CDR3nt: TGCGCCAGCAGCTTGACAGGAGAGGGTAACTATGGCTACACCTTC
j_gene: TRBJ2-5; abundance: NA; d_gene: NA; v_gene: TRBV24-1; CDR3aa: CATSDATRTQYF; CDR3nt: TGTGCCACCAGTGACGCCACACGGACCCAGTACTTC
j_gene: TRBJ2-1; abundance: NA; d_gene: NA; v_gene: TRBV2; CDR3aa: CASIELAGGPNEQFF; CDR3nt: TGTGCCAGCATAGAGCTGGCCGGGGGGCCCAATGAGCAGTTCTTC
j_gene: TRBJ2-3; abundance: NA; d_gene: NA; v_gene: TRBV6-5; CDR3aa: CASSRNSDGADTQYF; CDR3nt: TGTGCCAGCAGTAGAAACTCTGACGGTGCAGATACGCAGTATTTT
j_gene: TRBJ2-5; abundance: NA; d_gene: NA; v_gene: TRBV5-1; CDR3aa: CASSPDNQETQYF; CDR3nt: TGCGCCAGCAGCCCGGACAACCAAGAGACCCAGTACTTC
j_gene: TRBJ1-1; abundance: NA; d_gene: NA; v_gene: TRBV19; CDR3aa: CASSIWKGHTEAFF; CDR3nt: TGTGCCAGTAGTATTTGGAAGGGACACACTGAAGCTTTCTTT
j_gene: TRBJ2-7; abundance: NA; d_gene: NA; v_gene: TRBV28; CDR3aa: CASSPTGITYEQYF; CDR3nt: TGTGCCAGCAGTCCCACAGGGATTACCTACGAGCAGTACTTC
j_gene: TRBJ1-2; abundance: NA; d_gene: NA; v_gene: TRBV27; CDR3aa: CASGRGGDYGYTF; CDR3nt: TGTGCCAGCGGAAGGGGGGGGGACTATGGCTACACCTTC
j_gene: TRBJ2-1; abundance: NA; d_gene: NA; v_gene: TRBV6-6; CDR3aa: CASSYKENEQFF; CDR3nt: TGTGCCAGCAGTTACAAGGAAAATGAGCAGTTCTTC
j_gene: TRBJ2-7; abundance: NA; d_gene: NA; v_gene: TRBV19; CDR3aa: CASSTGGAYEQYF; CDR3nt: TGTGCCAGTAGTACAGGGGGGGCCTACGAGCAGTACTTC
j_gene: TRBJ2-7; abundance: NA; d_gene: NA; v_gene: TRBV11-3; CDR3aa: CASSLDKWGVKGSYEQYF; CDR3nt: TGTGCCAGCAGCTTAGATAAGTGGGGGGTTAAGGGCTCCTACGAGCAGTACTTC
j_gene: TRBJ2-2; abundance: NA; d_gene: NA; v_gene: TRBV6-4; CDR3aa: CASSGQPTGELFF; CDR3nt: TGTGCCAGCAGTGGACAACCAACCGGGGAGCTGTTTTTT
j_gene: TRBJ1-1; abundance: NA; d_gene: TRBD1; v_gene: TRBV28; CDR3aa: CASSLRTGDGTEAFF; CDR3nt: TGTGCCAGCAGTTTACGGACAGGGGATGGGACTGAAGCTTTCTTT
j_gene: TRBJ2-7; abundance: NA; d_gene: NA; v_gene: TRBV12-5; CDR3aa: CASGLRLEGAYEQYF; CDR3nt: TGTGCTAGTGGTTTGCGGCTGGAAGGGGCCTACGAGCAGTACTTC
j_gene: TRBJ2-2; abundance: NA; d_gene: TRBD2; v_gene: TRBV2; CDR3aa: CASSAIAGGPYTGELFF; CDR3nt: TGTGCCAGCAGTGCTATCGCGGGAGGGCCGTACACCGGGGAGCTGTTTTTT
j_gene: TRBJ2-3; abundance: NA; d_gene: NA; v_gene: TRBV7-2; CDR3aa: CASTTVTDTQYF; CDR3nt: TGTGCCAGCACAACAGTGACAGATACGCAGTATTTT
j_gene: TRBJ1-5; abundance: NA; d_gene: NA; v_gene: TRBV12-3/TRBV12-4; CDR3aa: CASSGRNDQPQHF; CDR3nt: TGTGCCAGCAGCGGGCGTAACGATCAGCCCCAGCATTTT
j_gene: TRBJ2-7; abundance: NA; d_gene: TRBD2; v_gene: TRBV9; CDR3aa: CASSPTGLAGYEQYF; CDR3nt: TGTGCCAGCAGCCCCACAGGACTAGCGGGCTACGAGCAGTACTTC
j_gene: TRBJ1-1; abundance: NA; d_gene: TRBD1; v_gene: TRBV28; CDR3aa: CASRGDRAAEAFF; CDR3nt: TGTGCCAGCAGAGGGGACAGGGCGGCTGAAGCTTTCTTT
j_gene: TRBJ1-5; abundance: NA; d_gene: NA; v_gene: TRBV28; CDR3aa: CASSFGSGNQPQHF; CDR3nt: TGTGCCAGCAGTTTTGGGTCGGGGAATCAGCCCCAGCATTTT
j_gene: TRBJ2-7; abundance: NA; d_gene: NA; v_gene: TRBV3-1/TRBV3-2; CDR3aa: CASSPLTTSYEQYF; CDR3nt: TGTGCCAGCAGCCCCTTGACTACCTCCTACGAGCAGTACTTC
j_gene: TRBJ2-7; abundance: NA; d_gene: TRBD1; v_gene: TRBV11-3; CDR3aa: CASSLDMVQGISYEQYF; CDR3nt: TGTGCCAGCAGCTTAGACATGGTACAGGGGATTTCCTACGAGCAGTACTTC
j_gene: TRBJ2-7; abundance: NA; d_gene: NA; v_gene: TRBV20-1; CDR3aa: CSASARGEQYF; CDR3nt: TGCAGTGCTAGTGCCAGGGGCGAGCAGTACTTC
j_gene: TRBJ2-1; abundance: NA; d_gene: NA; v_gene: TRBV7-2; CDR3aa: CASSLPSNEQFF; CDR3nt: TGTGCCAGCAGCTTACCCAGCAATGAGCAGTTCTTC
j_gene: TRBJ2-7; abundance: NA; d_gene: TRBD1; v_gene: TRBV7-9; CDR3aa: CASSLRTGGIDEQYF; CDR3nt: TGTGCCAGCAGCTTAAGAACAGGGGGCATCGACGAGCAGTACTTC
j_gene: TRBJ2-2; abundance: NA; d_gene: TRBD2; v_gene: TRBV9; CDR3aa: CASSLPPGLEATGELFF; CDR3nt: TGTGCCAGCAGCTTACCCCCGGGACTAGAGGCCACCGGGGAGCTGTTTTTT
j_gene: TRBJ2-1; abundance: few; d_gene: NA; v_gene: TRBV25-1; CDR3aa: CASSWGPGNEQFF; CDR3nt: TGTGCCAGCAGTTGGGGTCCGGGGAATGAGCAGTTCTTC
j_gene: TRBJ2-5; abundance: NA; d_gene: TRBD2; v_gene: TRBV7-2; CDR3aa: CASSRASGKETQYF; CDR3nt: TGTGCCAGCAGTCGTGCTAGCGGGAAAGAGACCCAGTACTTC
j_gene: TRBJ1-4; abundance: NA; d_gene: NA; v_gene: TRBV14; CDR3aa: CASSPQSLQGEKLFF; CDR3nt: TGTGCCAGCAGCCCACAGTCACTTCAGGGTGAAAAACTGTTTTTT
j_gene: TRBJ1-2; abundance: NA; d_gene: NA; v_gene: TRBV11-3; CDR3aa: CASSSARGHYGYTF; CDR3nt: TGTGCCAGCAGTTCCGCCCGGGGACACTATGGCTACACCTTC
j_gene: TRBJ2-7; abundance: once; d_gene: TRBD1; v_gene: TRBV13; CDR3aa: CASSSYIRDRGRGGGTYEQYF; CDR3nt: TGTGCCAGCAGCTCCTACATCCGGGACAGGGGGCGAGGCGGGGGTACCTACGAGCAGTACTTC